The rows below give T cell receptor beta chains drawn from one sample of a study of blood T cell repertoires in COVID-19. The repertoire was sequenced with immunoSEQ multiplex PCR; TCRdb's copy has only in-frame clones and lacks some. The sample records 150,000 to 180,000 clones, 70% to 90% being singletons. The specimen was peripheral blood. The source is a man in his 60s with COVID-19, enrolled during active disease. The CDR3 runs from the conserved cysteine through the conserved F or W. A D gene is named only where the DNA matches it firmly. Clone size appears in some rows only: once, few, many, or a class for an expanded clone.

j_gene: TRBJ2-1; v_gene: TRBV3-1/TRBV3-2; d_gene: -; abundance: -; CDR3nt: TGTGCCAGCAGCCGAATGGGAGGTGAGCAGTTCTTC; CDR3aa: CASSRMGGEQFF
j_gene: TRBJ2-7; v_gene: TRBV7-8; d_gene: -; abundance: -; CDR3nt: TGTGCCAGCAGCGAGACTGTCACCTACGAGCAGTACTTC; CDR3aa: CASSETVTYEQYF
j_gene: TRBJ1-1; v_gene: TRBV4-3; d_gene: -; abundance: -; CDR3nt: TGCGCCAGCAGCCAAGAGGGGGGGGGCACTGAAGCTTTCTTT; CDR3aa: CASSQEGGGTEAFF
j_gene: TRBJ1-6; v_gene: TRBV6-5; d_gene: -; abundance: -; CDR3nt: TGTGCCAGCAGTCGTACGAGGCAGGGACTTTCCTCCCTCCACTTT; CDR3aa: CASSRTRQGLSSLHF
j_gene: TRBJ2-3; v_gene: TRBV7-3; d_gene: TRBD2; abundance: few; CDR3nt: TGTGCCAGCAGCTTAACGAGCCGGGGGAGCGGGGAGGGAGATACGCAGTATTTT; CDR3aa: CASSLTSRGSGEGDTQYF
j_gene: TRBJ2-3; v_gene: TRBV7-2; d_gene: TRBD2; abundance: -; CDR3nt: TGTGCCAGCAGCTTAGTAAGTCTAGCGGGAGTCGCAGATACGCAGTATTTT; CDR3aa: CASSLVSLAGVADTQYF
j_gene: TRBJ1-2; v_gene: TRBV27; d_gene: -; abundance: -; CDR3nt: TGTGCCAGCAGTTTAATGATGGCAGGCATTAACTATGGCTACACCTTC; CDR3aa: CASSLMMAGINYGYTF
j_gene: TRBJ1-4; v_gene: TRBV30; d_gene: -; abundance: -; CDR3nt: TGTGCCTGGAGTGTACTTTCGAGAAATGAAAAACTGTTTTTT; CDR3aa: CAWSVLSRNEKLFF
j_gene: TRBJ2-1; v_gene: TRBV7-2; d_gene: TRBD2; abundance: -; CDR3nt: TGTGCCAGCAGACGAAAAGCGGGGCTCTCCTACAATGAGCAGTTCTTC; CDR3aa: CASRRKAGLSYNEQFF
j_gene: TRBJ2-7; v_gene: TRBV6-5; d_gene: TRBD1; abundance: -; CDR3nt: TGTGCCAGCTGGCGGGACAGGGTGTCCTACGAGCAGTACTTC; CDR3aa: CASWRDRVSYEQYF
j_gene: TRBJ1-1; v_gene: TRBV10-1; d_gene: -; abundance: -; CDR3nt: TGCGCCAGCAGTTTAGGGGAGGGCTCAGAGGGGAACACTGAAGCTTTCTTT; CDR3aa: CASSLGEGSEGNTEAFF
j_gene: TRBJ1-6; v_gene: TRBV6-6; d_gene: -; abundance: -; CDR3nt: TGTGCCAGCAGTTTCACCGGACCGGGGGGTAATTCACCCCTCCACTTT; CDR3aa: CASSFTGPGGNSPLHF
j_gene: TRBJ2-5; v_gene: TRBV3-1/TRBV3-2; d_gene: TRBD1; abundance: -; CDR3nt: TGTGCCAGCAGCCAACGGGCAGGGGGCCAAGAGACCCAGTACTTC; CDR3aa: CASSQRAGGQETQYF
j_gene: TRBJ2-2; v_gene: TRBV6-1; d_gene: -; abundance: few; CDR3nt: TGTGCCAGCAGTGACACAGGGAGCGGCCGCGGGGAGCTGTTTTTT; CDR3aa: CASSDTGSGRGELFF
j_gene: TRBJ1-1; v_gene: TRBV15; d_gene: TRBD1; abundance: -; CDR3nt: TGTGCCACCAGCGGAGGAGGGGGCAGCTACACTGAAGCTTTCTTT; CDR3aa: CATSGGGGSYTEAFF
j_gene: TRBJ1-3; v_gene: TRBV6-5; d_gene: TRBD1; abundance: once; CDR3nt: TGTGCCACTTCGGGACAGGGCGGAAACACCATATATTTT; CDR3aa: CATSGQGGNTIYF
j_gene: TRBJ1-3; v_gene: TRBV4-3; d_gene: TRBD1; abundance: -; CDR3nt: TGCGCCAGCAGCTCAGGACAGGGTGCCGGAAACACCATATATTTT; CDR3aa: CASSSGQGAGNTIYF
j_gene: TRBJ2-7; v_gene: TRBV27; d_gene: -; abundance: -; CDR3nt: TGTGCCAGCAGGCTTAGCGGCCAAAGCTCCTACGAGCAGTACTTC; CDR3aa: CASRLSGQSSYEQYF
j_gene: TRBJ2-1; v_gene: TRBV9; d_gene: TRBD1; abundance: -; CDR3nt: TGTGCCAGCAGCGCCGGGACAGGGGGTTCAAATGAGCAGTTCTTC; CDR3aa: CASSAGTGGSNEQFF
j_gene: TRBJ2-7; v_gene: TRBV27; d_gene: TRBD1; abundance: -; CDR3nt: TGTGCCAGCAGTTCCTCCGGGACAGGGGGCTACGAGCAGTACTTC; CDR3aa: CASSSSGTGGYEQYF
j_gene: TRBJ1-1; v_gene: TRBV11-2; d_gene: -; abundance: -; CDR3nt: TGTGCCAGCAGCATCGGACTTAACACTGAAGCTTTCTTT; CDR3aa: CASSIGLNTEAFF
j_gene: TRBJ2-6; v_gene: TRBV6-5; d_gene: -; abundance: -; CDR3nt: TGTGCCAGCAGTTATCAACCGGGCTCTGGGGCCAACGTCCTGACTTTC; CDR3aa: CASSYQPGSGANVLTF
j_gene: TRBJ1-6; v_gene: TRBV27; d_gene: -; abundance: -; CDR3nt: TGTGCCAGCAGTATAATGGCGACAGGAGGTTTTAATTCACCCCTCCACTTT; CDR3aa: CASSIMATGGFNSPLHF
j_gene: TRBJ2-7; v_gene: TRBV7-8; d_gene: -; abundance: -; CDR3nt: TGTGCCAGCAGCTTAGACCTTCCGGGCGAGCAGTACTTC; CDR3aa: CASSLDLPGEQYF
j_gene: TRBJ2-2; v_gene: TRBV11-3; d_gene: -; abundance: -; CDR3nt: TGTGCCAGCAGCACGTGGGGCCCCGGGGAGCTGTTTTTT; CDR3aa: CASSTWGPGELFF
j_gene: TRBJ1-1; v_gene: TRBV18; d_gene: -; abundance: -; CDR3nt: TGTGCCAGCTCACCATCGGGGGGCGTCTACGGCACTGAAGCTTTCTTT; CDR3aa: CASSPSGGVYGTEAFF
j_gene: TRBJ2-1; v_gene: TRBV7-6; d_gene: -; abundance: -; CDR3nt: TGTGCCAGCAGCTCCGCTAGCATTATCTACAATGAGCAGTTCTTC; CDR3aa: CASSSASIIYNEQFF
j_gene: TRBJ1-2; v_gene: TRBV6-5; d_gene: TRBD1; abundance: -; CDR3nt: TGTGCCAGCAGTACCCTGACAGGGAGTGGCTACACCTTC; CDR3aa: CASSTLTGSGYTF
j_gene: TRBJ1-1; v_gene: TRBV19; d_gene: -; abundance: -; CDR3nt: TGTGCCAGTACCACGGCGGGGGAGAACACTGAAGCTTTCTTT; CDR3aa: CASTTAGENTEAFF
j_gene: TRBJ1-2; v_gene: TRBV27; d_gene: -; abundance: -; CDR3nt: TGTGCCAGCTCCCCGCGGGGTACTAACTATGGCTACACCTTC; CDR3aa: CASSPRGTNYGYTF
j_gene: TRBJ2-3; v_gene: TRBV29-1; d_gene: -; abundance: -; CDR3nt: TGCAGCGTCTCACTCGGTACAGATACGCAGTATTTT; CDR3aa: CSVSLGTDTQYF
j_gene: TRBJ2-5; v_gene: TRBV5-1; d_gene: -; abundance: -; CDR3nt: TGCGCCAGCAGCCCGGGGTTAGGACAGCAAGAGACCCAGTACTTC; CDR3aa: CASSPGLGQQETQYF
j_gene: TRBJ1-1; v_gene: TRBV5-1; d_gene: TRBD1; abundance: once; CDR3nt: TGCGCCAGCAGTCACGGGACAGCCGGCACTGAAGCTTTCTTT; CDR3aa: CASSHGTAGTEAFF
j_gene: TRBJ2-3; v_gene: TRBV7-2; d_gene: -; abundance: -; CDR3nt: TGTGCCAGCATCACAGCGGGGAGCAGGGGAGCAGATACGCAGTATTTT; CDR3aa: CASITAGSRGADTQYF
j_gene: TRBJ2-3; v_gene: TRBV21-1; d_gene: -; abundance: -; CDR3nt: TGTGCCAGCAGGGGAGACACAGATACGCAGTATTTT; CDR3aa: CASRGDTDTQYF
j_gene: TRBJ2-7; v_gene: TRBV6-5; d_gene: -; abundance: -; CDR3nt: TGTGCCAGCAGTTACTCTCCAGGTACGGGGAGCGAGCAGTACTTC; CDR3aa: CASSYSPGTGSEQYF
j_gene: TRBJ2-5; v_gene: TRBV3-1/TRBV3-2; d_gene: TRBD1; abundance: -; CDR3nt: TGTGCCAGCAGCCCCAGACAGGGGGCGTATTCACAGTACTTC; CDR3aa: CASSPRQGAYSQYF
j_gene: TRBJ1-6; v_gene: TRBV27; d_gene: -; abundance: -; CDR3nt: TGTGCCAGCAGTTTGGGGGAAGGACAGAGGAGCTCCTATAATTCACCCCTCCACTTT; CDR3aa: CASSLGEGQRSSYNSPLHF
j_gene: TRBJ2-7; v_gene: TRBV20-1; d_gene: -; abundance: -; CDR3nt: TGCAGTGCTAGGAAGGGGAACGAGCAGTACTTC; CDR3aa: CSARKGNEQYF
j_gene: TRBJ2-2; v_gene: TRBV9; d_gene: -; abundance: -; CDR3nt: TGTGCCAGCAGCGTAGGAAAGTCGGGGAACACCGGGGAGCTGTTTTTT; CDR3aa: CASSVGKSGNTGELFF
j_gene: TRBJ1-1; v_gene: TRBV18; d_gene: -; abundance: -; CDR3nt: TGTGCCAGCTCACCAAACGCCGCGACACTTGCAAACACTGAAGCTTTCTTT; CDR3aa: CASSPNAATLANTEAFF
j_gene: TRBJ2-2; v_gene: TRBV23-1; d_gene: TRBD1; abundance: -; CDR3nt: TGCGCCAGCAGTCACCCCGGGACAGGGAGATCCGGGGAGCTGTTTTTT; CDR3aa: CASSHPGTGRSGELFF
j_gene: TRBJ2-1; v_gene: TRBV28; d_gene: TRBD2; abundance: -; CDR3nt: TGTGCCAGCAGTCCCGGGGGGGCCCAGGGGAATGAGCAGTTCTTC; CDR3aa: CASSPGGAQGNEQFF
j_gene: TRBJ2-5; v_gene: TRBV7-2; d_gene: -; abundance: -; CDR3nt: TGTGCCAGCAGCTTAGGGGGACACCCCAGAGGAGAGACCCAGTACTTC; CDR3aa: CASSLGGHPRGETQYF
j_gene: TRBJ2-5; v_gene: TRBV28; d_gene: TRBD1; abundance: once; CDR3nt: TGTGCCAGCAGTCAAAGACAGGGGGCTAGGGAGACCCAGTACTTC; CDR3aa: CASSQRQGARETQYF
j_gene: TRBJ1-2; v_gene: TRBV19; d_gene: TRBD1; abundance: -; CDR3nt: TGTGCCAGTAGTGCAGGACAGGGTACAGCTAACTATGGCTACACCTTC; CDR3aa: CASSAGQGTANYGYTF
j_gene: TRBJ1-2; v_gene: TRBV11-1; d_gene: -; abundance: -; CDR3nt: TGTGCCAGCAGCTTAGAAGGGGATGGCTACACCTTC; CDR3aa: CASSLEGDGYTF
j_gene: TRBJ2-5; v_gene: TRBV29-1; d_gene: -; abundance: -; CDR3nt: TGCAGCGACTTAGGTGCGGGGGCCGGGGGGACCCAGTACTTC; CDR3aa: CSDLGAGAGGTQYF